The 12 T cell receptor beta chains below come from one sample, sequenced in a study of blood T cell repertoires in COVID-19. Measured with immunoSEQ multiplex PCR; TCRdb has only the in-frame clones, and not every one. The data hold 60,000 to 90,000 clones, with roughly 90% observed a single time. The sequencing input was peripheral blood. The receptors stem from a human donor in a cohort sampled during active COVID-19.

This clone was observed once. This chain uses TRBV4-3 with TRBJ2-1; 7 positions agree with TRBD2. J was trimmed by 7 bases and V by 3 bases; bases with no gene match: 3. CDR1 and CDR2 (germline): LGHNA, YSLEER. The CDR3 contains 13 residues. The CDR3 coding sequence is TGCGCCAGCAGCCACGGGGAGGGTAATGAGCAGTTCTTC. The encoded protein is CASSHGEGNEQFF.

The chain employs TRBV7-9 and TRBJ2-1, with TRBD2 identical over 9 bases. The germline gives CDR1 SEHNR, CDR2 FQNEAQ (reference sequence). This CDR3 has 17 residues. V trimming: 5 bases; J trimming: 0 bases; junction bases outside the gene matches: 8. CDR3 bases: TGTGCCAGCAGCACACCACTTAGCGGGGGCTCCTACAATGAGCAGTTCTTC. Amino acids: CASSTPLSGGSYNEQFF.

The sample holds one count of this clone. The chain links TRBV6-2 or TRBV6-3 to TRBJ1-1, with TRBD1 matching over 8 bases. The V gene's germline CDR1 is MNHEY and CDR2 SVGEGT. Losses at the gene ends were 2 bases for V and 5 bases for J; bases not matched to a gene: 7. The CDR3 covers 15 residues. In nucleotides, the CDR3 is TGTGCCAGCAGTTACCCCAGGGGGCGGGGGACTGAAGCTTTCTTT. Its protein is CASSYPRGRGTEAFF.

The chain couples TRBV29-1 to TRBJ2-7, with D unresolved. CDR3 length equals 10 residues. Between the trimmed V and J ends, which lost 4 bases and 3 bases, there was a span of 4 bases. CDR1 is SQVTM, CDR2 ANQGSEA, per germline. CDR3 in amino acids: CSVGSYEQYF. The CDR3 DNA reads as TGCAGCGTTGGCAGCTACGAGCAGTACTTC.

The chain links TRBV10-3 to TRBJ2-2, with a possible D match to TRBD1 (6 bases). Per germline, CDR1 ENHRY and CDR2 SYGVKD. V was clipped by 6 bases and J by 2 bases, with 16 bases between them. The CDR3 length is 16 residues. CDR3 sequence reads: CAIRRSEGHNTGELFF. The CDR3 nucleotides read TGTGCCATCAGACGCAGTGAGGGACACAACACCGGGGAGCTGTTTTTT.

The J gene is TRBJ1-5, the V gene TRBV28; D is uncertain. The germline CDR1 and CDR2 sequences are MDHEN and SYDVKM. V lost 1 base, J lost 2 bases, and 18 bases lay in between. This CDR3 spans 18 amino acids. The CDR3: CASSLFWAYRRGNQPQHF. CDR3 nucleotide sequence: TGTGCCAGCAGTTTATTTTGGGCATACCGGAGGGGCAATCAGCCCCAGCATTTT.

This chain links TRBV5-1 with TRBJ1-1, with 8 nucleotides matching TRBD1. V shed 7 bases, J shed 11 bases, and the junction held 19 bases outside the gene matches. CDR1 is SGHRS, CDR2 YFSETQ, per germline. The CDR3 sequence is 15 residues long. CDR3 coding DNA: TGCGCCAGCTACCTAGACAGGGGTCTAGGGAAGAAGGCTTTCTTT. Residues: CASYLDRGLGKKAFF. The full variable domain, in which reference TRBV5-1 and TRBJ1-1 provide the parts outside the CDR3, is KAGVTQTPRYLIKTRGQQVTLSCSPISGHRSVSWYQQTPGQGLQFLFEYFSETQRNKGNFPGRFSGRQFSNSRSEMNVSTLELGDSALYLCASYLDRGLGKKAFFGQGTRLTVV.

The CDR3, as DNA: TGTGCCATCAGTGGGTCGGGGCTACCCTACGAGCAGTACTTC. This codes for CAISGSGLPYEQYF. The chain links TRBV10-3 to TRBJ2-7, with D possibly being TRBD1 or TRBD2 (5 bases each). Trimming took off 4 bases at V and 2 bases at J, with 12 bases between the two ends. Germline V gives CDR1 ENHRY, CDR2 SYGVKD. The CDR3 totals 14 residues.

This clone was observed a handful of times. The V and J genes are TRBV2 and TRBJ1-2, with TRBD1 as a possible D gene (6 bases). Trimming cost V 7 bases and J 3 bases, with 15 bases left between them. Germline CDR1 reads SNHLY; CDR2 reads FYNNEI. This CDR3 is built from 14 residues. As DNA, the CDR3 is TGTGCCAGCACCGACCGGGGGGCGTACTATGGCTACACCTTC. Translated, it gives CASTDRGAYYGYTF.

V and J are TRBV5-6 and TRBJ2-2; TRBD1 aligns across 8 bases. The CDR3 totals 17 residues. The V gene's germline CDR1 is SGHDT and CDR2 YYEEEE. The V and J ends lost 0 bases and 3 bases, in that order; junction bases with no gene match: 7. The CDR3 sequence is CASSLGRRGLDTGELFF. CDR3 bases: TGTGCCAGCAGCTTGGGGCGCAGGGGGCTTGACACCGGGGAGCTGTTTTTT.

V and J are TRBV7-2 and TRBJ2-3, with D tentatively TRBD1 (5 bases). CDR1 and CDR2 (germline): SGHTA, FQGNSA. This CDR3 spans 16 amino acids. Deletions cut 4 bases from V and 1 base from J, with 15 bases between. DNA for the CDR3: TGTGCCAGCAGCTCTCAGGGTAACCCCCGCACAGATACGCAGTATTTT. Encoded protein: CASSSQGNPRTDTQYF.

The chain recombines TRBV28 with TRBJ2-5; D perhaps matches TRBD1 (6 bases). With 2 bases removed from V and 3 bases from J, the gap between germline ends came to 10 bases. CDR1 is MDHEN and CDR2 is SYDVKM in the germline V gene. The CDR3 is made up of 14 amino acids. The CDR3 DNA follows: TGTGCCAGCAGTTTAGACAGGCTGAAAGAGACCCAGTACTTC. Translated: CASSLDRLKETQYF.